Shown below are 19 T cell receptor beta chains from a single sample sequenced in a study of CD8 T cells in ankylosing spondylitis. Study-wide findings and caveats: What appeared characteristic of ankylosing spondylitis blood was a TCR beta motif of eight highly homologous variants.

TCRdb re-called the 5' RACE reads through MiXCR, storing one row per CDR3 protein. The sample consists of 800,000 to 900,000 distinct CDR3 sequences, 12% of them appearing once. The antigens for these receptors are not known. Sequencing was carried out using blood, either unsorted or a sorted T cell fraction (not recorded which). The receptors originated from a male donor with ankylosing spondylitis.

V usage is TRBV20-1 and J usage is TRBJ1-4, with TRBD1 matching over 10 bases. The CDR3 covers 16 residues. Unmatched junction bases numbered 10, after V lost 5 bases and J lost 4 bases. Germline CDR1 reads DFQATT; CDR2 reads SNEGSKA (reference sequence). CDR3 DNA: TGCAGTGCTGGAGGACAGGGGGGTGGCCATAATGAAAAACTGTTTTTT. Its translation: CSAGGQGGGHNEKLFF.

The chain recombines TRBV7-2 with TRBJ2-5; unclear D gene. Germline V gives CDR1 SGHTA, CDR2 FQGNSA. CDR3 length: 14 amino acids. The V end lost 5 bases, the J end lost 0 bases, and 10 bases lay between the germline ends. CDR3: CASSLHLYQETQYF. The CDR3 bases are TGTGCCAGCAGCCTACACCTATACCAAGAGACCCAGTACTTC.

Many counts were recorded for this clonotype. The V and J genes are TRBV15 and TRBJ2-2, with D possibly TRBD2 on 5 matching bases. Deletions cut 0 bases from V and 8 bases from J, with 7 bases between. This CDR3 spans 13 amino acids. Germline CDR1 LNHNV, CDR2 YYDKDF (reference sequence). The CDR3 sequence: CATSRDGEGELFF. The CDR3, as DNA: TGTGCCACCAGCAGAGATGGGGAGGGGGAGCTGTTTTTT.

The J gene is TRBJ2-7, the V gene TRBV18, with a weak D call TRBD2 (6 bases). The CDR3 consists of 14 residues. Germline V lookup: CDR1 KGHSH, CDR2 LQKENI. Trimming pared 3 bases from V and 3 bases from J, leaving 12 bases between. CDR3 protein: CASSPGLSYYEQYF. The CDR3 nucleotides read TGTGCCAGCTCACCGGGACTTTCTTACTACGAGCAGTACTTC.

CDR3 DNA sequence: TGTGCCAGCAGCTTTTTTGCCAGGGAAGAGACCCAGTACTTC. It yields the protein CASSFFAREETQYF. This chain connects TRBV7-8 to TRBJ2-5; TRBD1 is a possible D gene (5 bases). This CDR3 comprises 14 residues. CDR1 SGHVS and CDR2 FQNEAQ come from the germline V gene. Between the trimmed V and J ends, which lost 3 bases and 3 bases, there was a span of 11 bases.

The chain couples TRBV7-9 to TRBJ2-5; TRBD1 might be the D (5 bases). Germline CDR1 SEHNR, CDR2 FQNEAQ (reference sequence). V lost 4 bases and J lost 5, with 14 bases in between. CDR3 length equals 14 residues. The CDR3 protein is CASSYTWGPETQYF. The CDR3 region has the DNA TGTGCCAGCAGCTATACTTGGGGCCCGGAGACCCAGTACTTC.

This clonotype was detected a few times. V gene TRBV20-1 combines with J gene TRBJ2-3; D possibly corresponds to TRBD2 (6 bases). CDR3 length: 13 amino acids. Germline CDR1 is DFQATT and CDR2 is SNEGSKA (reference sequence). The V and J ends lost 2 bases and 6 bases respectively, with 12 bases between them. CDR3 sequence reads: CSARKLAPDTQYF. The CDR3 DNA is TGCAGTGCTAGAAAACTAGCCCCTGATACGCAGTATTTT.

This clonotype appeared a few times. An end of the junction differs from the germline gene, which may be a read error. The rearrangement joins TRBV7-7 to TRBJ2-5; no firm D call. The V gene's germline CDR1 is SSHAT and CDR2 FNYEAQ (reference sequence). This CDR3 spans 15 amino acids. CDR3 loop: CASSLSPGPSETQYF. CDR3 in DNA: TGTGCTAGCAGTCTGTCTCCCGGCCCTTCGGAGACCCAGTACTTC.

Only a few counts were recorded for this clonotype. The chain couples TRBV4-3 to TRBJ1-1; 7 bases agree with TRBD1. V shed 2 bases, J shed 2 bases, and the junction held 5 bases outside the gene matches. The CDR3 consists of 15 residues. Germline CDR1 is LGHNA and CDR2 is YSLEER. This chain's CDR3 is CASSQSGTANTEAFF. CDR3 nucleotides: TGCGCCAGCAGCCAATCGGGGACAGCTAACACTGAAGCTTTCTTT.

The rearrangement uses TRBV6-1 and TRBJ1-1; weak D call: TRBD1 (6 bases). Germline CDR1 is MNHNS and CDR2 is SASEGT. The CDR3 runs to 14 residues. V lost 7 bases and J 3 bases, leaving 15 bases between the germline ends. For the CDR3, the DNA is TGTGCCAGCACTCGGGCAGGGGATTACACTGAAGCTTTCTTT. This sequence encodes CASTRAGDYTEAFF.

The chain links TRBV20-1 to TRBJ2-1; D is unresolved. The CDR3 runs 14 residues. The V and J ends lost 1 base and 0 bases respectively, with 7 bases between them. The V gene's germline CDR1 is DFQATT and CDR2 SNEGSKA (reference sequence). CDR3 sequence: CSARGQASYNEQFF. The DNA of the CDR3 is TGCAGTGCTAGAGGGCAGGCCTCCTACAATGAGCAGTTCTTC.

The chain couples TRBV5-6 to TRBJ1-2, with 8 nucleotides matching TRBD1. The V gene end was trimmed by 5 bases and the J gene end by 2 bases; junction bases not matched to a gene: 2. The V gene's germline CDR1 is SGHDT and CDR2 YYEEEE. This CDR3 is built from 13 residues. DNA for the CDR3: TGTGCCAGCAGGGACAGGGACAACTATGGCTACACCTTC. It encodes CASRDRDNYGYTF.

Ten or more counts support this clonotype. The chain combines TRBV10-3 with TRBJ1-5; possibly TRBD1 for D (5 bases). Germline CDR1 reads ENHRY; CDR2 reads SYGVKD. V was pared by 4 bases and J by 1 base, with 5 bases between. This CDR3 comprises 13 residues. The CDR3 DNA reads TGTGCCATCAGTGGACAGAGCAATCAGCCCCAGCATTTT. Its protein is CAISGQSNQPQHF.

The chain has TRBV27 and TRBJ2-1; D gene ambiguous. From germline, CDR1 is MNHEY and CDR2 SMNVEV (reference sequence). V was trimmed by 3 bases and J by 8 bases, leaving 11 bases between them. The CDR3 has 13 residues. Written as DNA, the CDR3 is TGTGCCAGCAGTTTTCTCCAGTTGGATGAGCAGTTCTTC. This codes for CASSFLQLDEQFF.

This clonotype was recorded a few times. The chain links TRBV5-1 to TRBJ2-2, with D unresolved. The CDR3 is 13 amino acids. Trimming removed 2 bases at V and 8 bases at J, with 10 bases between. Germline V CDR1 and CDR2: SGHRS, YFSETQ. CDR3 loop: CASSFDIAGELFF. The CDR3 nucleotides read TGCGCCAGCAGCTTTGACATTGCTGGGGAGCTGTTTTTT.

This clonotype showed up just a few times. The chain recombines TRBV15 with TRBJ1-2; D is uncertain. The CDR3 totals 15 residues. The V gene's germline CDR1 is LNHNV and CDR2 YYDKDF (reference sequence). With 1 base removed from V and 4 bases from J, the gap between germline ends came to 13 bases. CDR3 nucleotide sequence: TGTGCCACCAGCAGAGGATCGGGTTTCGGCTATGGCTACACCTTC. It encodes CATSRGSGFGYGYTF.

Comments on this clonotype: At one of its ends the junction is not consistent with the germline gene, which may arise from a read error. The CDR3 is CAISPTVLYEQYF. CDR3 bases: TGTGCCATCTCACCGACGGTTCTCTACGAGCAGTACTTC. This sequence joins TRBV18 and TRBJ2-7; D remains unclear. The CDR3 consists of 13 residues. Germline V gene lookup returns CDR1 KGHSH and CDR2 LQKENI.

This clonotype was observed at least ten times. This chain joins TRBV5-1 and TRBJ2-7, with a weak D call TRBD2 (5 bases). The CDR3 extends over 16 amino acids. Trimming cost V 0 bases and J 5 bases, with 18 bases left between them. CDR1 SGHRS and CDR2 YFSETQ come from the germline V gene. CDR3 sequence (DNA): TGCGCCAGCAGCTTGGTCGGGCCAGTCGGAGGTCACGAGCAGTACTTC. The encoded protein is CASSLVGPVGGHEQYF.

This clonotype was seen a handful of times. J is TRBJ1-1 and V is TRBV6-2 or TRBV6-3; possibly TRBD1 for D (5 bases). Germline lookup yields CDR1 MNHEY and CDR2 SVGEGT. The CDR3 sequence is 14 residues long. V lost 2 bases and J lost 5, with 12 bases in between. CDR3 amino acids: CASSYRDVRTEAFF. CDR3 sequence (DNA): TGTGCCAGCAGTTACCGGGACGTTCGGACTGAAGCTTTCTTT.